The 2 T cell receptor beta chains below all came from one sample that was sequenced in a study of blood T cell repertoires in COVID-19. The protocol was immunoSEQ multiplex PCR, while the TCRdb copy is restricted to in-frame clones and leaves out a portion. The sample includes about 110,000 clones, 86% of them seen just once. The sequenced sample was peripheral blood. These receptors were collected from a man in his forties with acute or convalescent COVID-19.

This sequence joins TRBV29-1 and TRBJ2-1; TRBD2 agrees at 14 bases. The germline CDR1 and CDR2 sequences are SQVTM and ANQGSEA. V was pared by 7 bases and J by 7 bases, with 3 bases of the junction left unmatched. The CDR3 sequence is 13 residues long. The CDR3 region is CSAGLAGANEQFF. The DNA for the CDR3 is TGCAGCGCGGGACTAGCGGGAGCTAATGAGCAGTTCTTC.

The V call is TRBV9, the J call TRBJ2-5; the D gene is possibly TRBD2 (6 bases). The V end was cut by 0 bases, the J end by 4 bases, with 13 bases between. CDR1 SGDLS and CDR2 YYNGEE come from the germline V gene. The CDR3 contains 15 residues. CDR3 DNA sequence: TGTGCCAGCAGCGTAGGGACTACAATCCGAGAGACCCAGTACTTC. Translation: CASSVGTTIRETQYF. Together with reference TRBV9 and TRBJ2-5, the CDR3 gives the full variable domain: DSGVTQTPKHLITATGQRVTLRCSPRSGDLSVYWYQQSLDQGLQFLIQYYNGEERAKGNILERFSAQQFPDLHSELNLSSLELGDSALYFCASSVGTTIRETQYFGPGTRLLVL.